These 12 T cell receptor beta chains share one sample of origin, sequenced in a study of CD8+ T cells in alopecia areata (dated by TCRdb to about 2018). The library was made by the immunoSEQ multiplex PCR assay. RNA was extracted from all samples and reverse transcribed into cDNA, which served as template for TCR sequencing. This immuneACCESS table, as held by TCRdb, lists in-frame sequences with V and J called but not all clones. Of the missing ones, under half trace to an unresolved V gene in checked studies; the others have no known cause. The sample profile shows 130,000 to 150,000 clones; about two thirds of them were found once. Together, the top ten hold 30% to 45% of the sample. Sequencing used CD8+ T cells sorted from blood. The receptors derive from a human donor in good health.

The chain links TRBV14 to TRBJ1-1, with D perhaps TRBD1 (5 bases). CDR3 length equals 12 residues. CDR1 and CDR2 from the germline V gene are SGHDN and FVKESK. V was clipped by 6 bases and J by 7 bases, with 12 bases between them. This chain's CDR3 is CASSIGGVEAFF. DNA for the CDR3: TGTGCCAGCAGTATTGGGGGAGTTGAAGCTTTCTTT. Using reference TRBV14 and TRBJ1-1 for the parts outside the CDR3, the full variable domain is EAGVTQFPSHSVIEKGQTVTLRCDPISGHDNLYWYRRVMGKEIKFLLHFVKESKQDESGMPNNRFLAERTGGTYSTLKVQPAELEDSGVYFCASSIGGVEAFFGQGTRLTVV.

V usage is TRBV6-6 and J usage is TRBJ2-1; 10 bases are shared with TRBD2. The CDR3 is 14 residues long. V was pared by 7 bases and J by 8 bases, with 8 bases of the junction left unmatched. The germline V gene has CDR1 MNHNY and CDR2 SVGAGI (reference sequence). The CDR3: CASTSGSISDEQFF. DNA of the CDR3: TGTGCCAGCACTAGCGGGAGTATATCCGATGAGCAGTTCTTC.

The V and J genes are TRBV5-4 and TRBJ2-1; a possible D gene is TRBD1 (6 bases). Germline CDR1 reads SGHNT; CDR2 reads YYREEE (reference sequence). Trimming removed 1 base from V and 8 bases from J, with 13 bases in between. The CDR3 is 14 amino acids. CDR3 DNA sequence: TGTGCCAGCAGCTTGCGGCTAGAGGGGGATGAGCAGTTCTTC. Translation gives CASSLRLEGDEQFF.

A few counts support this clone. The chain recombines TRBV6-5 with TRBJ1-1; unclear D gene. Germline V lookup: CDR1 MNHEY, CDR2 SVGAGI. The CDR3 covers 12 residues. V shed 2 bases and J shed 7 bases, with 8 bases lying between them. CDR3 in DNA: TGTGCCAGCAGTTACCCGGACGGTGAAGCTTTCTTT. This gives the protein CASSYPDGEAFF.

The J gene is TRBJ2-7, the V gene TRBV5-4, with D uncertain. Trimming removed 0 bases at V and 0 bases at J, with 7 bases between. The CDR3 is 14 amino acids. Germline lookup yields CDR1 SGHNT and CDR2 YYREEE (reference sequence). For the CDR3, the DNA is TGTGCCAGCAGCTTGGCGCGCACCTCCTACGAGCAGTACTTC. Encoded protein: CASSLARTSYEQYF.

A few counts support this clone. The J gene is TRBJ2-7, the V gene TRBV7-6; D unclear. V was clipped by 5 bases and J by 3 bases, with 11 bases between them. The CDR3 is 13 amino acids. Germline CDR1 is SGHVS and CDR2 is FNYEAQ. This CDR3 reads CASSQGLIYEQYF. DNA for the CDR3: TGTGCCAGCAGCCAAGGGCTGATCTACGAGCAGTACTTC.

The genes are TRBV5-1 and TRBJ2-7; D may match TRBD1 or TRBD2 (6 bases each). CDR1 is SGHRS and CDR2 is YFSETQ in the germline V gene. The CDR3 consists of 15 residues. V was clipped by 1 base and J by 4 bases, with 15 bases between them. The CDR3 protein is CASSLSAGAGYEQYF. CDR3 nucleotides: TGCGCCAGCAGCTTGAGCGCAGGGGCGGGATACGAGCAGTACTTC.

This clone was counted between two and nine times. V is TRBV25-1 and J is TRBJ1-5; D unclear. V shed 4 bases and J shed 1 base, with 8 bases lying between them. The CDR3 contains 14 residues. Germline CDR1 MGHDK, CDR2 SYGVNS. CDR3 DNA: TGTGCCAGCAGTGGTATGGACAGCAATCAGCCCCAGCATTTT. Protein product: CASSGMDSNQPQHF.

This clone has a handful of counts. The rearrangement joins TRBV2 to TRBJ2-3; 14 nucleotides match TRBD2. With V trimmed by 7 bases and J by 5 bases, 8 bases remained unmatched. Germline V gene lookup returns CDR1 SNHLY and CDR2 FYNNEI. The CDR3 extends over 16 amino acids. The CDR3 coding sequence is TGTGCCAGCACCAGCGGGACTAGCGGGAGTGGAGATACGCAGTATTTT. Encoded protein: CASTSGTSGSGDTQYF.

In this sample, this clone turned up many times. V gene TRBV9 combines with J gene TRBJ2-1; 10 bases fit TRBD2. Germline values: CDR1 SGDLS, CDR2 YYNGEE. This CDR3 is 14 amino acids long. The V segment lost 3 bases and the J segment 6 bases; nucleotides outside the gene matches: 3. The CDR3 DNA is TGTGCCAGCAGCGGGCTAGCGGGAGTCAATGAGCAGTTCTTC. It translates to CASSGLAGVNEQFF.

The V gene is TRBV13, the J gene TRBJ2-2, with 7 nucleotides matching TRBD1. This CDR3 has 15 residues. J was trimmed by 4 bases and V by 3 bases; bases with no gene match: 5. The germline CDR1 and CDR2 sequences are PRHDT and FYEKMQ (reference sequence). CDR3 residues: CASSFGQGVTGELFF. The CDR3 nucleotides are TGTGCCAGCAGCTTTGGGCAGGGGGTCACCGGGGAGCTGTTTTTT. Full variable domain (remainder filled in from reference TRBV13 and TRBJ2-2): AAGVIQSPRHLIKEKRETATLKCYPIPRHDTVYWYQQGPGQDPQFLISFYEKMQSDKGSIPDRFSAQQFSDYHSELNMSSLELGDSALYFCASSFGQGVTGELFFGEGSRLTVL.

This clone appeared a single time. J is TRBJ2-7 and V is TRBV2, with D tentatively TRBD2 (5 bases). Per the germline V gene, CDR1 is SNHLY and CDR2 is FYNNEI. The CDR3 covers 13 residues. V was trimmed by 7 bases and J by 2 bases, leaving 12 bases between them. CDR3 DNA: TGTGCCAGCAACCCCGGGATCACCTACGAGCAGTACTTC. Translating gives CASNPGITYEQYF.